This record covers a single TCR beta chain. CDR1 and CDR2 (germline): LNHDA, SQIVND (reference sequence). The CDR3 runs to 14 residues. With 3 bases clipped from V and 3 bases from J, the junction kept 3 bases outside the gene matches. This sample is drawn from a study of T cell responses to AZD1222 COVID-19 vaccine. Only in-frame clones appear in the TCRdb table, and some are missing; sequencing was by immunoSEQ multiplex PCR. Of about 140,000 clones listed, 89% are singletons. V usage is TRBV19 and J usage is TRBJ2-3; TRBD1 matches at 7 bases. Material: peripheral blood, obtained on day 0 of AZD1222 vaccination. This sequence originates from an adult in good health. The CDR3 loop is CASSIRDRTDTQYF. CDR3 DNA sequence: TGTGCCAGTAGTATCCGGGACAGAACAGATACGCAGTATTTT.